What follows are 6 T cell receptor beta chains derived from one specimen sequenced in a study of cytomegalovirus exposure and HLA in healthy donors. The PCR made use of 60 Vbeta and 13 Jbeta primers. The protocol was immunoSEQ multiplex PCR, while the TCRdb copy is restricted to in-frame clones and leaves out a portion. The sample lists a few hundred thousand clones; approximately 79% were seen once. Sequenced material: PBMCs. All receptors derive from a man between 18 and 29 years old in good health and CMV-seronegative.

The chain has TRBV19 and TRBJ2-7; the match to TRBD2 covers 10 bases. The CDR3 contains 15 residues. Germline V gene sequence: CDR1 LNHDA, CDR2 SQIVND (reference sequence). J lost 2 bases, V lost 5 bases, and 6 bases had no gene match. The CDR3 spells CASSAERGGTYEQYF. The CDR3 DNA reads as TGTGCCAGTAGTGCCGAGCGGGGGGGGACCTACGAGCAGTACTTC. Looking up the rest from reference TRBV19 and TRBJ2-7 gives the full variable domain: DGGITQSPKYLFRKEGQNVTLSCEQNLNHDAMYWYRQDPGQGLRLIYYSQIVNDFQKGDIAEGYSVSREKKESFPLTVTSAQKNPTAFYLCASSAERGGTYEQYFGPGTRLTVT.

The V and J genes are TRBV5-5 and TRBJ2-5; 9 nucleotides agree with TRBD1. The CDR3 contains 18 residues. V was pared by 1 base and J by 5 bases, with 15 bases of the junction left unmatched. Looked up from germline, CDR1 is SGHKS and CDR2 is YYEKEE (reference sequence). The CDR3 bases are TGTGCCAGCAGCTTGAGACACCGGGACAGGGTTATATTGGAGACCCAGTACTTC. Translation: CASSLRHRDRVILETQYF. The full variable domain, rest sourced from reference TRBV5-5 and TRBJ2-5, is DAGVTQSPTHLIKTRGQQVTLRCSPISGHKSVSWYQQVLGQGPQFIFQYYEKEERGRGNFPDRFSARQFPNYSSELNVNALLLGDSALYLCASSLRHRDRVILETQYFGPGTRLLVL.

The chain couples TRBV15 to TRBJ2-1; D uncertain. Germline CDR1 LNHNV, CDR2 YYDKDF (reference sequence). The CDR3 runs to 13 residues. Deletions cut 1 base from V and 10 bases from J, with 11 bases between. The CDR3 DNA reads TGTGCCACCAGCAGAGTCGGTATGGTCGAGCAGTTCTTC. Translating gives CATSRVGMVEQFF.

The chain uses TRBV15 and TRBJ1-1; D gene unclear. The CDR3 spans 16 residues. Per the germline V gene, CDR1 is LNHNV and CDR2 is YYDKDF (reference sequence). V was shortened by 4 bases and J by 0 bases, with 15 bases between the two germline ends. CDR3 nucleotides: TGTGCCACCAGCATTGGAGCGGATAAGATGAACACTGAAGCTTTCTTT. The encoded protein is CATSIGADKMNTEAFF.

The chain joins TRBV5-1 to TRBJ2-7; 7 nucleotides agree with TRBD1. Looked up from germline, CDR1 is SGHRS and CDR2 is YFSETQ. Trimming removed 2 bases from V and 5 bases from J; junction bases left unmatched: 4. This CDR3 has 13 amino acids. CDR3 loop: CASSFTGDNEQYF. As DNA, the CDR3 is TGCGCCAGCAGCTTTACAGGGGACAACGAGCAGTACTTC.

The chain uses TRBV20-1 and TRBJ2-3; 8 bases agree with TRBD2. The germline CDR1 and CDR2 sequences are DFQATT and SNEGSKA (reference sequence). The ends lost 6 bases at V and 4 bases at J; junction bases unmatched: 0. The CDR3 length is 11 residues. The DNA of the CDR3 is TGCAGTGCAGCGGGGGCAGATACGCAGTATTTT. Residues: CSAAGADTQYF.